Listed below are T cell receptor beta chains from one sample, sequenced in a study of human thymus T cells. TCRdb's table, derived via immunoSEQ multiplex PCR, lists solely in-frame clones and lacks some. Found here are 120,000 or so clones, 90% to 95% of them singletons; the top ten hold around 0.025%. Sequencing input: thymus tissue. The source is a boy less than two years old with a congenital heart defect but otherwise immunologically healthy. The CDR3 runs from the conserved cysteine through the conserved F or W. The D gene is left open where the match is weak. Only part of the rows carry a size: once, few, many, or a class if the clone is expanded.

DNA: TGTGCCAGCAGCCACCTGGGAGAGACCCAGTACTTC
CDR3: CASSHLGETQYF
V: TRBV11-2
size: -
D: -
J: TRBJ2-5

DNA: TGCAGCGCATTAGACAGCGGAGAGACCCAGTACTTC
CDR3: CSALDSGETQYF
V: TRBV29-1
size: -
D: -
J: TRBJ2-5

DNA: TGTGCCAGCAGTGACCCGTTCTGGTCAGGGGGCTACGAGCAGTACTTC
CDR3: CASSDPFWSGGYEQYF
V: TRBV2
size: -
D: TRBD1
J: TRBJ2-7

DNA: TGTGCCAGCAGCGTAGCGACAGGGAGCACTGAAGCTTTCTTT
CDR3: CASSVATGSTEAFF
V: TRBV9
size: -
D: TRBD1
J: TRBJ1-1

DNA: TGTGCCAGCTCACCATATGCAAGGGAGCTGAATTCACCCCTCCACTTT
CDR3: CASSPYARELNSPLHF
V: TRBV18
size: -
D: -
J: TRBJ1-6

DNA: TGTGCCAGCCGAGGGGCAGGTCGCTTCGCCTACGAGCAGTACTTC
CDR3: CASRGAGRFAYEQYF
V: TRBV6-5
size: once
D: -
J: TRBJ2-7

DNA: TGCGCCAGCAGCCAAGAACAGGGGGCGGGAAATGGCTACACCTTC
CDR3: CASSQEQGAGNGYTF
V: TRBV4-3
size: -
D: TRBD1
J: TRBJ1-2

DNA: TGCGCCAGCAGCCAAGACCACAGGGGGGATACGCAGTATTTT
CDR3: CASSQDHRGDTQYF
V: TRBV4-3
size: -
D: TRBD1
J: TRBJ2-3

DNA: TGTGCCAGCAGGACAGGCCGGGACCCAAAAAATTCACCCCTCCACTTT
CDR3: CASRTGRDPKNSPLHF
V: TRBV6-6
size: -
D: -
J: TRBJ1-6

DNA: TGTGCCAGCAGCTTCAGGGGGCGGGAGACCCAGTACTTC
CDR3: CASSFRGRETQYF
V: TRBV11-2
size: -
D: TRBD1
J: TRBJ2-5

DNA: TGCGCCAGCAGTGGAACTAGCGGGGTGAGTCGGGAGACCCAGTACTTC
CDR3: CASSGTSGVSRETQYF
V: TRBV10-1
size: -
D: TRBD2
J: TRBJ2-5

DNA: TGTGCCAGCAGCTTCAGCGCCTTAACCTACGAGCAGTACTTC
CDR3: CASSFSALTYEQYF
V: TRBV11-3
size: few
D: -
J: TRBJ2-7

DNA: TGTGCCAGCAGTTTATCTAGGGGGCAGGGTTACGAGCAGTACTTC
CDR3: CASSLSRGQGYEQYF
V: TRBV27
size: -
D: TRBD1
J: TRBJ2-7

DNA: TGTGCCAGCAGAAAGACAGGGACAGGGATGAACACTGAAGCTTTCTTT
CDR3: CASRKTGTGMNTEAFF
V: TRBV28
size: -
D: TRBD1
J: TRBJ1-1

DNA: TGTGCCAGCAGCTTCGTAGGGACTAGCGATGGGGTGAATCGGGAGACCCAGTACTTC
CDR3: CASSFVGTSDGVNRETQYF
V: TRBV28
size: -
D: TRBD2
J: TRBJ2-5

DNA: TGTGCCAGCAGCTTGGATGCCAACGTCCTGACTTTC
CDR3: CASSLDANVLTF
V: TRBV5-8
size: -
D: -
J: TRBJ2-6

DNA: TGTGCCAGCAGCTCAAGCGGGGGGAGCGGCAATGAGCAGTTCTTC
CDR3: CASSSSGGSGNEQFF
V: TRBV7-9
size: -
D: TRBD2
J: TRBJ2-1

DNA: TGTGCCAGCAGCCCTCGCCGGGGACGCATTTACGAGCAGTACTTC
CDR3: CASSPRRGRIYEQYF
V: TRBV7-8
size: -
D: -
J: TRBJ2-7

DNA: TGTGCCAGCAGGCCGACAGGGAACAGGGAGCTGTTTTTT
CDR3: CASRPTGNRELFF
V: TRBV28
size: -
D: TRBD1
J: TRBJ2-2

DNA: TGTGCCAGCAGTGTCGACAGGGGCTCACCCCTCCACTTT
CDR3: CASSVDRGSPLHF
V: TRBV6-4
size: -
D: TRBD1
J: TRBJ1-6

DNA: TGTGCCAGCAGCCTGCAGGGGAACACTGAAGCTTTCTTT
CDR3: CASSLQGNTEAFF
V: TRBV7-2
size: -
D: -
J: TRBJ1-1

DNA: TGTGCCAGCAGCACTACCGGGCGTCAGTCCAATGAGCAGTTCTTC
CDR3: CASSTTGRQSNEQFF
V: TRBV5-4
size: -
D: -
J: TRBJ2-1

DNA: TGTGCCAGCAGTTCGGAGAAGGGGCTAGGCTATGGCTACACCTTC
CDR3: CASSSEKGLGYGYTF
V: TRBV6-5
size: -
D: -
J: TRBJ1-2

DNA: TGTGCCAGCAGCTTAGGGAACTCATTAGGGGCCCCCCGAGAGCAGTACTTC
CDR3: CASSLGNSLGAPREQYF
V: TRBV11-3
size: -
D: -
J: TRBJ2-7

DNA: TGTGCCAGCAGCCCATACCCGGACAGGGGGGATGAGCAGTTCTTC
CDR3: CASSPYPDRGDEQFF
V: TRBV13
size: -
D: TRBD1
J: TRBJ2-1

DNA: TGCGCCAGCAGCTTGGCCGGGGGTGGTGGAAACATTCAGTACTTC
CDR3: CASSLAGGGGNIQYF
V: TRBV5-1
size: -
D: -
J: TRBJ2-4

DNA: TGTGCCAGCAGCCCGGACGGACCTCTGAATGAAAAACTGTTTTTT
CDR3: CASSPDGPLNEKLFF
V: TRBV9
size: -
D: -
J: TRBJ1-4

DNA: TGTGCCAGCAGCCAGAAGGGGCGGGTCGGTGGCTACACCTTC
CDR3: CASSQKGRVGGYTF
V: TRBV4-2
size: -
D: -
J: TRBJ1-2

DNA: TGTGCCAGCAGCTTATCTGGGGTCCACGAGCAGTACTTC
CDR3: CASSLSGVHEQYF
V: TRBV11-3
size: -
D: -
J: TRBJ2-7

DNA: TGTGCCAGCACTAAGGGGCTAGCGGACCAAGAGACCCAGTACTTC
CDR3: CASTKGLADQETQYF
V: TRBV6-6
size: -
D: TRBD2
J: TRBJ2-5

DNA: TGTGCCAGCACCACTCCCAAACAGGGGGGGCTCTCTGGAAACACCATATATTTT
CDR3: CASTTPKQGGLSGNTIYF
V: TRBV28
size: -
D: TRBD1
J: TRBJ1-3

DNA: TGCGCCAGCAGCCAAGATTGGAGGCAGGGCTACGAGCAGTACTTC
CDR3: CASSQDWRQGYEQYF
V: TRBV4-3
size: -
D: -
J: TRBJ2-7

DNA: TGTGCCAGCAGTCAATCCACACTGTATAGCAATCAGCCCCAGCATTTT
CDR3: CASSQSTLYSNQPQHF
V: TRBV6-6
size: -
D: -
J: TRBJ1-5

DNA: TGTGCCAGCAGCTGTGACAGGGGCACCGGGGAGCTGTTTTTT
CDR3: CASSCDRGTGELFF
V: TRBV7-9
size: -
D: TRBD1
J: TRBJ2-2

DNA: TGTGCCAGCCCCCCAAAGTGGAACACTGAAGCTTTCTTT
CDR3: CASPPKWNTEAFF
V: TRBV2
size: -
D: -
J: TRBJ1-1

DNA: TGTGCCAGCTCTGCGGGGGTGAGCAATCAGCCCCAGCATTTT
CDR3: CASSAGVSNQPQHF
V: TRBV2
size: -
D: -
J: TRBJ1-5

DNA: TGTGCCAGCAGCTTAGCGGTTACCAGCCGGGGCCGGAACACCGGGGAGCTGTTTTTT
CDR3: CASSLAVTSRGRNTGELFF
V: TRBV11-3
size: -
D: -
J: TRBJ2-2

DNA: TGTGCCAGCAGTTCGGGACAGGCTATTGGGTATAACTATGGCTACACCTTC
CDR3: CASSSGQAIGYNYGYTF
V: TRBV2
size: -
D: TRBD1
J: TRBJ1-2

DNA: TGTGCCAGCCGCGGAGGGAGGGAGGGAAGGTGGGGAGAGAACATTCAGTACTTC
CDR3: CASRGGREGRWGENIQYF
V: TRBV2
size: -
D: TRBD2
J: TRBJ2-4

DNA: TGTGCCAGCATCCGGTCTTTGTATGGCTACACCTTC
CDR3: CASIRSLYGYTF
V: TRBV2
size: -
D: -
J: TRBJ1-2

DNA: TGCGCCAGCAGTGAGGCGAGGCACACTGAAGCTTTCTTT
CDR3: CASSEARHTEAFF
V: TRBV10-1
size: -
D: -
J: TRBJ1-1

DNA: TGTGCCACCAGCAGAGATCTGGCTACGAGGTACCAAGAGACCCAGTACTTC
CDR3: CATSRDLATRYQETQYF
V: TRBV15
size: -
D: -
J: TRBJ2-5

DNA: TGTGCCAGCAGCTCCTGGGACAAAATGGGACCCACAGATACGCAGTATTTT
CDR3: CASSSWDKMGPTDTQYF
V: TRBV11-2
size: -
D: -
J: TRBJ2-3

DNA: TGTGCCAGCCGCGCACTTTGCACAGATACGCAGTATTTT
CDR3: CASRALCTDTQYF
V: TRBV6-5
size: -
D: -
J: TRBJ2-3

DNA: TGTGCCAGCGCCCTGCACCCAGGCGTGGGAACTAATGAAAAACTGTTTTTT
CDR3: CASALHPGVGTNEKLFF
V: TRBV7-2
size: once
D: -
J: TRBJ1-4

DNA: TGCGCCAGCAGCCAAGATCGGACAGCAGGGTTATCGTATGGCTACACCTTC
CDR3: CASSQDRTAGLSYGYTF
V: TRBV4-1
size: -
D: -
J: TRBJ1-2

DNA: TGCGCCAGCAGCCAAGACTCCCCCGGCCACGGTGGCACCGGGGAGCTGTTTTTT
CDR3: CASSQDSPGHGGTGELFF
V: TRBV4-3
size: -
D: -
J: TRBJ2-2

DNA: TGTGCCAGCAGTGCCCTTGGGTCTAATGAAAAACTGTTTTTT
CDR3: CASSALGSNEKLFF
V: TRBV27
size: -
D: -
J: TRBJ1-4

DNA: TGTGCCAGCAGTCCCAGACTGATACGGAGCTCCTACGAGCAGTACTTC
CDR3: CASSPRLIRSSYEQYF
V: TRBV6-6
size: -
D: -
J: TRBJ2-7

DNA: TGTGCCTGGAGACAGGGGAGCTCCTATAATTCACCCCTCCACTTT
CDR3: CAWRQGSSYNSPLHF
V: TRBV30
size: -
D: TRBD1
J: TRBJ1-6

DNA: TGTGCCAGCAGTGAAGACAGACTAGCGGGGGGACGAAGCTCCTACGAGCAGTACTTC
CDR3: CASSEDRLAGGRSSYEQYF
V: TRBV6-1
size: once
D: TRBD2
J: TRBJ2-7

DNA: TGTGCCGAGGAAGCGGGGAAGCTGTTTTTT
CDR3: CAEEAGKLFF
V: TRBV6-9
size: once
D: TRBD2
J: TRBJ2-2

DNA: TGCGCCAGCAGCCACTACAGGGGGCAGTACACCGGGGAGCTGTTTTTT
CDR3: CASSHYRGQYTGELFF
V: TRBV4-1
size: -
D: TRBD1
J: TRBJ2-2